What follows are 25 T cell receptor beta chains derived from one specimen sequenced in a study of blood T cells in healthy people across ages. Together with a sample-barcoded 5' primer, a J-beta primer mix was included in a second PCR lasting about 7 to 11 cycles. Using its own MiXCR run on the 5' RACE reads, TCRdb lists one record per CDR3 protein. In the table there are around 800,000 distinct CDR3 sequences, 53% of which are singletons. Sequenced sample: blood. These receptors were taken from a man older than 75 in good health.

V gene TRBV3-1 combines with J gene TRBJ2-4; 13 bases map to TRBD2. The length of the CDR3 is 15 residues. The germline CDR1 and CDR2 sequences are LGHDT and YNNKEL (reference sequence). Trimming took 1 base from V and 13 from J; bases not matched to a gene: 7. The chain's CDR3 is CASSQGLAGGEEQYF. In nucleotides, the CDR3 is TGTGCCAGCAGCCAAGGACTAGCGGGAGGTGAAGAGCAGTACTTC.

Here the CDR3 DNA reads TGTGCCAGCCGACAGTTAACCTACGAGCAGTACTTC. This translates into CASRQLTYEQYF. The chain couples TRBV6-1 to TRBJ2-7, with D possibly TRBD1 on 5 matching bases. V was cut by 8 bases and J by 2 bases, with 10 bases left in between. CDR1 and CDR2 from the germline V gene are MNHNS and SASEGT. There are 12 residues in the CDR3.

The chain's CDR3 is CSAWASGRAAKNIQYF. CDR3 in DNA: TGCAGTGCTTGGGCTAGCGGGAGGGCCGCCAAAAACATTCAGTACTTC. The rearrangement links TRBV20-1 to TRBJ2-4; 12 nucleotides match TRBD2. J was trimmed by 1 base and V by 5 bases; bases with no gene match: 6. The CDR3 covers 16 residues. Germline CDR1 DFQATT, CDR2 SNEGSKA (reference sequence).

This clonotype came up a few times. The CDR3: CASSFNRVQETQYF. CDR3 bases: TGTGCCAGCAGTTTCAACAGGGTCCAAGAGACCCAGTACTTC. The gene calls are TRBV12-3 or TRBV12-4 and TRBJ2-5; possibly TRBD1 for D (6 bases). V was pared by 3 bases and J by 1 base, with 9 bases between. The length of the CDR3 is 14 residues.

The chain uses TRBV6-5 and TRBJ1-2, with D perhaps TRBD1 (5 bases). V lost 9 bases, J lost 1 base, and 12 bases lay in between. Germline values: CDR1 MNHEY, CDR2 SVGAGI. The CDR3 loop spans 13 amino acids. The DNA of the CDR3 is TGTGCCAGGCTCCCGAGGGGTAACTATGGCTACACCTTC. Its translation is CARLPRGNYGYTF.

The chain employs TRBV18 and TRBJ1-2, with TRBD1 as a possible D gene (6 bases). Germline V gene sequence: CDR1 KGHSH, CDR2 LQKENI. This CDR3 is 14 amino acids long. Deletions cut 2 bases from V and 4 bases from J, with 11 bases between. Written as DNA, the CDR3 is TGTGCCAGCTCACCAACGGACAGTTCCTATGGCTACACCTTC. It translates to CASSPTDSSYGYTF.

The genes are TRBV12-3 or TRBV12-4 and TRBJ2-1; 9 bases line up with TRBD2. V dropped 4 bases and J dropped 5; count of bases not matched to a gene: 6. The CDR3 has 15 amino acids. The CDR3 loop is CASSSGTSWNNEQFF. The CDR3 DNA follows: TGTGCCAGCAGTTCCGGGACTAGCTGGAACAATGAGCAGTTCTTC.

This clonotype was counted only a few times. This chain links TRBV29-1 with TRBJ2-7; D uncertain. V lost 7 bases and J 0 bases, leaving 7 bases between the germline ends. The length of the CDR3 is 11 residues. Germline V gene sequence: CDR1 SQVTM, CDR2 ANQGSEA. The CDR3 protein is CSGSNSYEQYF. CDR3 sequence (DNA): TGCAGCGGTAGCAACTCCTACGAGCAGTACTTC.

V and J are TRBV4-2 and TRBJ1-4; a possible D gene is TRBD1 (5 bases). The CDR3 spans 15 residues. Deletions cut 4 bases from V and 7 bases from J, with 16 bases between. Germline V lookup: CDR1 LGHNA, CDR2 YNFKEQ. As DNA, the CDR3 is TGTGCCAGCAGCCTACGGGCGGGGGTTGGTGAAAAACTGTTTTTT. Protein sequence: CASSLRAGVGEKLFF.

This chain connects TRBV6-2 or TRBV6-3 to TRBJ2-4; tentative D call: TRBD1 (6 bases). The J call may be wrong; the DNA end is better matched by TRBJ2-5. CDR1 MNHEY and CDR2 SVGEGT come from the germline V gene. CDR3 size: 15 residues. CDR3 protein: CASTLPGQGQETQYF. Written as DNA, the CDR3 is TGTGCCAGCACCTTACCCGGGCAGGGGCAAGAGACCCAGTACTTC.

This clonotype was seen more than once but under ten times. The rearrangement joins TRBV27 to TRBJ1-2; D gene unclear. V gave up 4 bases and J gave up 2 bases, with 17 bases separating them. In germline, CDR1 is MNHEY, CDR2 SMNVEV (reference sequence). CDR3 length equals 16 residues. The DNA for the CDR3 is TGTGCCAGCAGTTATCGTTCAAACCTTGTCAACTATGGCTACACCTTC. Protein sequence: CASSYRSNLVNYGYTF.

The V gene is TRBV2, the J gene TRBJ2-5, with a weak D call TRBD1 (5 bases). V gave up 6 bases and J gave up 2 bases, with 10 bases separating them. This CDR3 has 13 residues. Germline CDR1 reads SNHLY; CDR2 reads FYNNEI. The CDR3 coding sequence is TGTGCCAGCAGGGTAGACAGACAAGAGACCCAGTACTTC. Its translation is CASRVDRQETQYF.

V is TRBV12-3 or TRBV12-4 and J is TRBJ1-5; the D gene is possibly TRBD1 (5 bases). This CDR3 is 15 amino acids long. V was pared by 6 bases and J by 1 base, with 13 bases between. The CDR3 nucleotides read TGTGCCAGCAGCTTCGGGACGGCCAGCAATCAGCCCCAGCATTTT. Translation: CASSFGTASNQPQHF.

A word on this clonotype: A read error may be the cause here, since a much bigger clone is one base away. The genes are TRBV2 and TRBJ1-6, with D possibly TRBD1 on 5 matching bases. CDR1 is SNHLY and CDR2 is FYNNEI in the germline V gene. Trimming removed 7 bases at V and 6 bases at J, with 16 bases between. The CDR3 has 15 residues. The CDR3 loop reads CASMRGASPNSPLHF. The DNA for the CDR3 is TGTGCCAGCATGAGAGGGGCGTCCCCTAATTCACCCCTCCACTTT.

The genes are TRBV6-5 and TRBJ2-7, with 10 bases aligning to TRBD2. J was trimmed by 3 bases and V by 2 bases; bases with no gene match: 4. Germline V gives CDR1 MNHEY, CDR2 SVGAGI. The CDR3 spans 15 residues. In DNA form, the CDR3 reads TGTGCCAGCAGTTACCGGCTAGCGGGAGTCTACGAGCAGTACTTC. Amino acids: CASSYRLAGVYEQYF.

This clonotype was picked up a small number of times. This chain uses TRBV10-3 with TRBJ2-3; the D is unclear. The V end lost 4 bases, the J end lost 0 bases, and 11 bases lay between the germline ends. The length of the CDR3 is 15 residues. Germline-derived CDR1 and CDR2 are ENHRY and SYGVKD. The CDR3 loop reads CAISGNGASTDTQYF. The DNA of the CDR3 is TGTGCCATCAGTGGAAACGGAGCTAGCACAGATACGCAGTATTTT.

A few counts support this clonotype. This chain joins TRBV5-1 and TRBJ2-5, with D tentatively TRBD1 or TRBD2 (6 bases each). The CDR3 spans 16 residues. Germline CDR1 and CDR2: SGHRS and YFSETQ. Trimming left V 7 bases short and J 4 bases short, with 23 bases between. The DNA of the CDR3 is TGCGCCAGCCGGGACATGCTCGAGGGAGGCAGAGAGACCCAGTACTTC. Translated, it gives CASRDMLEGGRETQYF.

This chain connects TRBV7-9 to TRBJ2-7; no reliable D call. Germline assignment: CDR1 SEHNR and CDR2 FQNEAQ (reference sequence). CDR3 size: 13 residues. The V gene lost 2 bases and the J gene lost 5 bases, with 10 bases spanning the gap. CDR3 loop: CASSLSRAHEQYF. CDR3 nucleotide sequence: TGTGCCAGCAGCTTAAGTAGGGCCCACGAGCAGTACTTC.

This clonotype was observed a handful of times. The J gene is TRBJ1-2, the V gene TRBV2, with TRBD1 matching 10 bases. Trimming at V came to 0 bases and at J to 7 bases, leaving 5 bases not matched to a gene. Germline V gene lookup returns CDR1 SNHLY and CDR2 FYNNEI. The CDR3 contains 15 residues. The DNA of the CDR3 is TGTGCCAGCAGTGAAGCGAGCGGACAGGGGGGTGGCTACACCTTC. It is translated as CASSEASGQGGGYTF.

The V and J genes are TRBV6-5 and TRBJ2-1; TRBD2 is a possible D gene (6 bases). The J call is uncertain, as TRBJ2-7 better fits the DNA end. Germline V gene sequence: CDR1 MNHEY, CDR2 SVGAGI. CDR3 length: 15 amino acids. CDR3 region: CASRGTGGSYNEQYF. The CDR3 DNA is TGTGCCAGCAGGGGGACTGGCGGCTCCTACAATGAGCAGTACTTC.

The genes are TRBV21-1 and TRBJ2-7; the D call of TRBD1 is as the table states it, not checked on the DNA. TRBV21-1 is annotated as a pseudogene. The CDR3 covers 16 residues. CDR3 in amino acids: CASSKGPGTSSYEQYF. DNA for the CDR3: TGTGCCAGCAGCAAAGGGCCAGGGACCAGCTCCTACGAGCAGTACTTC.

This clonotype has a handful of counts. The chain couples TRBV5-1 to TRBJ2-4, with 8 bases lining up with TRBD1. The CDR3 runs to 15 residues. Germline V gene data show CDR1 as SGHRS and CDR2 as YFSETQ. Trimming cost V 3 bases and J 8 bases; bases outside gene matches: 10. The CDR3 is CASSSSGGVSYIQYF. The DNA of the CDR3 is TGCGCCAGCAGCTCTTCAGGGGGCGTATCTTACATTCAGTACTTC.

The J gene is TRBJ2-1, the V gene TRBV10-3, with TRBD2 as a possible D gene (5 bases). The V end was cut by 2 bases, the J end by 7 bases, with 15 bases between. This CDR3 region has 15 residues. CDR1 is ENHRY, CDR2 SYGVKD, per germline. The CDR3 sequence: CAISERAGTGNEQFF. The CDR3 DNA reads TGTGCCATCAGTGAGCGGGCAGGCACGGGGAATGAGCAGTTCTTC.

The CDR3 coding sequence is TGCGCCAGCAGCCTGCTTCGCGGATGGGAGACCCAGTACTTC. It codes for CASSLLRGWETQYF. The genes are TRBV5-1 and TRBJ2-5, with D hard to call. The length of the CDR3 is 14 residues. Trimming pared 4 bases from V and 5 bases from J, leaving 15 bases between. Germline assignment: CDR1 SGHRS and CDR2 YFSETQ.

This clonotype was detected only a few times. This chain connects TRBV20-1 to TRBJ2-3, with D maybe TRBD1 (6 bases). V shed 0 bases and J shed 0 bases, with 16 bases lying between them. Germline V gene lookup returns CDR1 DFQATT and CDR2 SNEGSKA (reference sequence). This CDR3 spans 17 amino acids. The CDR3 sequence: CSARDVRGTPSTDTQYF. In DNA, the CDR3 is TGCAGTGCTAGAGATGTTAGGGGGACCCCTAGCACAGATACGCAGTATTTT.